The present entry profiles one T cell receptor (beta chain) with its context. V lost 5 bases and J 4 bases, leaving 9 bases between the germline ends. Germline values: CDR1 GTSNPN, CDR2 SVGIG (reference sequence). The CDR3 is 12 amino acids. RNA extraction was followed by reverse transcription into cDNA, which acted as the sequencing template. Here immunoSEQ multiplex PCR was the method, and the copy in TCRdb shows in-frame clones only, minus some. The sample lists 120,000 to 150,000 clones, 62% seen once, with roughly a third in the top ten. This specimen belongs to a study of CD8+ T cells in alopecia areata.

Input material: CD8+ T cells sorted from blood. V and J are TRBV30 and TRBJ2-1; unclear D gene. The origin of this receptor is a human donor in good health. As DNA, the CDR3 is TGTGCCTGGGAGGATCCGTACAATGAGCAGTTCTTC. Protein sequence: CAWEDPYNEQFF. Full variable domain (outside the CDR3, taken from reference TRBV30 and TRBJ2-1): SQTIHQWPATLVQPVGSPLSLECTVEGTSNPNLYWYRQAAGRGLQLLFYSVGIGQISSEVPQNLSASRPQDRQFILSSKKLLLSDSGFYLCAWEDPYNEQFFGPGTRLTVL.